A single sample gave rise to the 5 T cell receptor beta chains below, sequenced in a study of neurological immune-mediated disorders (dated by TCRdb to about 2019). The library was prepared using 5' RACE. The sample was run on an Illumina HiSeq 2500. The public reads were run again by TCRdb, first through fastp at Q25 and then through MiXCR, and only productive beta chains were kept. Duplicate CDR3 protein sequences are folded into a single record with the most common DNA and genes. For this sample there are about 30,000 distinct CDR3 sequences; around 14% appear just once. The ten biggest clones cover 25% to 35% of the sample. The sequenced sample consisted of PBMCs. These receptors all come from a man between 65 and 80 years old in good health.

This clonotype has a count of ten or more. The CDR3 reads CSARATGQSNQPQHF. The CDR3 DNA follows: TGCAGTGCTAGAGCCACGGGACAGTCCAATCAGCCCCAGCATTTT. The chain combines TRBV20-1 with TRBJ1-5, with 7 nucleotides matching TRBD1. This CDR3 spans 15 amino acids. In germline, CDR1 is DFQATT, CDR2 SNEGSKA (reference sequence). The ends lost 1 base at V and 3 bases at J; junction bases unmatched: 6.

In this sample, this clonotype turned up many times. The chain carries TRBV10-3 and TRBJ2-1, with TRBD2 matching over 13 bases. Germline V lookup: CDR1 ENHRY, CDR2 SYGVKD. Trimming at V came to 6 bases and at J to 6 bases, leaving 8 bases not matched to a gene. The CDR3 has 16 residues. This CDR3 reads CAISDPLAGGPNEQFF. CDR3 coding DNA: TGTGCCATCAGCGATCCACTAGCGGGGGGGCCCAATGAGCAGTTCTTC.

This clonotype was observed at least ten times. The V and J genes are TRBV7-8 and TRBJ2-7; TRBD2 matches 11 bases. The CDR3 sequence is 13 residues long. Germline-derived CDR1 and CDR2 are SGHVS and FQNEAQ. With V trimmed by 1 base and J by 7 bases, 0 bases remained unmatched. CDR3 bases: TGTGCCAGCAGCTTAGGACTAGCGGGGGAGCAGTACTTC. This encodes CASSLGLAGEQYF.

This clonotype appeared many times. The genes are TRBV18 and TRBJ2-7; no definite D call. The CDR3 extends over 15 amino acids. V dropped 4 bases and J dropped 0 bases, with 13 bases sitting between them. Germline V lookup: CDR1 KGHSH, CDR2 LQKENI. The CDR3 loop reads CASSRPQASSYEQYF. The DNA for the CDR3 is TGTGCCAGCTCACGTCCCCAGGCGAGCTCCTACGAGCAGTACTTC. Complete variable domain (other parts from reference TRBV18 and TRBJ2-7): NAGVMQNPRHLVRRRGQEARLRCSPMKGHSHVYWYRQLPEEGLKFMVYLQKENIIDESGMPKERFSAEFPKEGPSILRIQQVVRGDSAAYFCASSRPQASSYEQYFGPGTRLTVT.

This clonotype was counted at least ten times. The chain combines TRBV5-1 with TRBJ2-7, with TRBD2 as a possible D gene (6 bases). CDR3 size: 13 residues. With 5 bases removed from V and 6 bases from J, the gap between germline ends came to 15 bases. Germline values: CDR1 SGHRS, CDR2 YFSETQ. The DNA for the CDR3 is TGCGCCAGCAGGCAGGGAGGTGACGTCGAGCAGTACTTC. It encodes CASRQGGDVEQYF.